Shown below are 29 T cell receptor beta chains from a single sample sequenced in a study of neurological immune-mediated disorders. TCRdb re-called the 5' RACE reads through MiXCR, storing one row per CDR3 protein. The sample consists of tens of thousands of distinct CDR3 sequences, over 4% of them appearing once. Sequenced sample: PBMCs. These receptors all come from a man aged 45-65 years with multiple sclerosis.

The count of this clonotype is one. A much larger clone differs by one base, so this may be a read error. The chain joins TRBV27 to TRBJ2-5; D is ambiguous. Deletions cut 2 bases from V and 3 bases from J, with 10 bases between. This CDR3 is built from 14 residues. The germline CDR1 and CDR2 sequences are MNHEY and SMNVEV (reference sequence). DNA for the CDR3: TGTGCCAGCAGTTTACTTAGGGAAGAAGAGACCCAGTACTTC. Translated: CASSLLREEETQYF.

This clonotype has more than one count but fewer than ten. The V and J genes are TRBV5-1 and TRBJ2-7; unclear D gene. Trimming removed 0 bases from V and 2 bases from J, with 9 bases in between. The length of the CDR3 is 14 residues. CDR1 is SGHRS and CDR2 is YFSETQ in the germline V gene. CDR3 sequence (DNA): TGCGCCAGCAGCTTGGCCGGAAAGGCCTACGAGCAGTACTTC. This gives the protein CASSLAGKAYEQYF.

The table lists this clonotype with a count of one. At one end, the junction sequence differs from germline, possibly due to a read error. The chain couples TRBV5-6 to TRBJ2-2; the match to TRBD2 covers 9 bases. The CDR3 extends over 17 amino acids. Germline V gives CDR1 SGHDT, CDR2 YYEEEE. CDR3 region: CANSPDAGGPNTGELFF. In DNA, the CDR3 is TGTGCCAACAGCCCGGACGCGGGGGGGCCGAACACCGGGGAGCTGTTTTTT.

In its sample, this clonotype was seen a few times. This chain connects TRBV20-1 to TRBJ1-1; possible D gene TRBD1, 6 bases. The germline CDR1 and CDR2 sequences are DFQATT and SNEGSKA (reference sequence). The V gene lost 6 bases and the J gene lost 3 bases, with 17 bases spanning the gap. This CDR3 comprises 14 residues. The CDR3 nucleotides read TGCAGTGCGAACCTACAGGGAGGGTACACTGAAGCTTTCTTT. Translation gives CSANLQGGYTEAFF.

This clonotype was counted many times. This chain uses TRBV5-1 with TRBJ2-7, with no clear D. The CDR3 contains 11 residues. Trimming took 3 bases from V and 3 from J, leaving 4 bases between them. The germline CDR1 and CDR2 sequences are SGHRS and YFSETQ. The CDR3 sequence is CASSSGYEQYF. The CDR3 DNA reads TGCGCCAGCAGCTCCGGCTACGAGCAGTACTTC.

This clonotype was counted many times. The CDR3: CSALMPQGRETQYF. DNA for the CDR3: TGCAGTGCTCTCATGCCACAGGGGCGAGAGACCCAGTACTTC. This chain links TRBV20-1 with TRBJ2-5; the match to TRBD1 covers 7 bases. V was pared by 5 bases and J by 4 bases, with 10 bases of the junction left unmatched. The length of the CDR3 is 14 residues. Germline V gene lookup returns CDR1 DFQATT and CDR2 SNEGSKA (reference sequence).

This clonotype has at least ten counts. V and J are TRBV10-3 and TRBJ2-5, with D maybe TRBD1 (6 bases). V lost 5 bases, J lost 5 bases, and 30 bases lay in between. The CDR3 has 19 amino acids. CDR1 is ENHRY and CDR2 is SYGVKD in the germline V gene. CDR3 amino acids: CAISPVGNRVTVNEETQYF. CDR3 nucleotides: TGTGCCATCAGTCCAGTGGGAAACAGGGTCACCGTCAATGAGGAGACCCAGTACTTC.

Many counts were recorded for this clonotype. V is TRBV6-2 or TRBV6-3 and J is TRBJ2-1; D is ambiguous. The V and J ends lost 6 bases and 0 bases respectively, with 6 bases between them. The V gene's germline CDR1 is MNHEY and CDR2 SVGEGT. CDR3 length: 13 residues. The CDR3: CASSRSSYNEQFF. The CDR3 nucleotides are TGTGCCAGCAGCCGTAGCTCCTACAATGAGCAGTTCTTC.

This clonotype was picked up many times. This chain joins TRBV5-1 and TRBJ2-3; 13 nucleotides align to TRBD2. Germline values: CDR1 SGHRS, CDR2 YFSETQ. The CDR3 extends over 16 amino acids. Trimming took 7 bases from V and 0 from J; bases not matched to a gene: 5. The CDR3 loop is CASARLAGGSTDTQYF. Here the CDR3 DNA reads TGCGCCAGCGCCAGACTAGCGGGAGGTAGCACAGATACGCAGTATTTT.

The table lists this clonotype with many counts. J is TRBJ2-2 and V is TRBV9; TRBD1 aligns across 8 bases. Germline CDR1 reads SGDLS; CDR2 reads YYNGEE. This CDR3 is 16 amino acids long. J was trimmed by 3 bases and V by 4 bases; bases with no gene match: 8. CDR3 sequence (DNA): TGTGCCAGCAGCTCCTGGACAGGGAAGCACACCGGGGAGCTGTTTTTT. Residues: CASSSWTGKHTGELFF.

This clonotype appeared many times. The rearrangement joins TRBV2 to TRBJ2-7, with 7 bases that match TRBD1. The CDR3 length is 16 residues. CDR1 and CDR2 from the germline V gene are SNHLY and FYNNEI. J gave up 3 bases and V 9 bases, and 17 bases lay outside the gene matches. The CDR3 protein is CASKGVGGASNYEQYF. CDR3 bases: TGTGCCAGTAAGGGGGTAGGGGGCGCGTCCAACTACGAGCAGTACTTC. Supplemented by reference TRBV2 and TRBJ2-7, the full variable domain reads EPEVTQTPSHQVTQMGQEVILRCVPISNHLYFYWYRQILGQKVEFLVSFYNNEISEKSEIFDDQFSVERPDGSNFTLKIRSTKLEDSAMYFCASKGVGGASNYEQYFGPGTRLTVT.

Ten or more counts support this clonotype. The chain joins TRBV5-1 to TRBJ2-7, with TRBD2 matching 11 bases. CDR1 and CDR2 (germline): SGHRS, YFSETQ. V shed 2 bases and J 7 bases; nucleotides not matched to a gene: 8. The CDR3 has 15 residues. CDR3: CASSFLAGGPEEQYF. CDR3 sequence (DNA): TGCGCCAGCAGCTTTTTAGCGGGAGGGCCGGAAGAGCAGTACTTC.

This clonotype has at least ten counts. The chain is built from TRBV5-1 and TRBJ2-2, with D possibly being TRBD1 (6 bases). Germline-derived CDR1 and CDR2 are SGHRS and YFSETQ. This CDR3 is built from 12 residues. V lost 5 bases and J 7 bases, leaving 9 bases between the germline ends. The CDR3 is CASRTDSGELFF. The CDR3 DNA follows: TGCGCCAGCAGGACGGACAGCGGGGAGCTGTTTTTT.

This clonotype was counted at least ten times. V gene TRBV5-4 combines with J gene TRBJ1-6, with D hard to call. CDR3 length: 13 amino acids. With 4 bases removed from V and 7 bases from J, the gap between germline ends came to 9 bases. Per germline, CDR1 SGHNT and CDR2 YYREEE (reference sequence). The CDR3 DNA reads as TGTGCCAGCAGCCGGACTGGAAATTCACCCCTCCACTTT. This encodes CASSRTGNSPLHF.

This clonotype was seen many times. This sequence joins TRBV12-3 or TRBV12-4 and TRBJ2-1; possibly TRBD2 for D (5 bases). Trimming left V 1 base short and J 5 bases short, with 9 bases between. The CDR3 sequence is 14 residues long. The chain's CDR3 is CASSLVPSNNEQFF. DNA for the CDR3: TGTGCCAGCAGTTTAGTCCCTAGCAACAATGAGCAGTTCTTC.

In this sample, this clonotype turned up many times. This sequence joins TRBV5-1 and TRBJ2-1, with TRBD2 matching 14 bases. Trimming at V came to 0 bases and at J to 10 bases, leaving 6 bases not matched to a gene. CDR1 SGHRS and CDR2 YFSETQ come from the germline V gene. This CDR3 is 16 amino acids long. CDR3 DNA: TGCGCCAGCAGCTTGGGACTAGCGGGAGGGCCCTGGGAGCAGTTCTTC. Residues: CASSLGLAGGPWEQFF.

In its sample, this clonotype was seen many times. The J gene is TRBJ1-1, the V gene TRBV3-1; D might be TRBD1 (6 bases). CDR1 and CDR2 from the germline V gene are LGHDT and YNNKEL (reference sequence). This CDR3 is 12 amino acids long. The V gene lost 4 bases and the J gene lost 7 bases, with 10 bases spanning the gap. The CDR3 nucleotides are TGTGCCAGCAGCCTAGGACAGCTTGAAGCTTTCTTT. It specifies CASSLGQLEAFF.

About this clonotype: Germline is not matched at one junction end, which may reflect a read error. The chain employs TRBV7-8 and TRBJ1-3; D call uncertain. CDR1 SGHVS and CDR2 FQNEAQ come from the germline V gene. This CDR3 has 15 amino acids. The CDR3 sequence is CASSLFLSLGTTIYF. In nucleotides, the CDR3 is TGTGCCAGCAGCTTGTTTCTCTCACTTGGAACCACCATATATTTT. The full variable domain, in which reference TRBV7-8 and TRBJ1-3 provide the parts outside the CDR3, is GAGVSQSPRYKVAKRGQDVALRCDPISGHVSLFWYQQALGQGPEFLTYFQNEAQLDKSGLPSDRFFAERPEGSVSTLKIQRTQQEDSAVYLCASSLFLSLGTTIYFGEGSWLTVV.

Ten or more counts support this clonotype. The rearrangement links TRBV20-1 to TRBJ2-4; D gene uncertain. This CDR3 region has 12 residues. Germline V gene lookup returns CDR1 DFQATT and CDR2 SNEGSKA (reference sequence). The V end lost 0 bases, the J end lost 7 bases, and 7 bases lay between the germline ends. As DNA, the CDR3 is TGCAGTGCTAGAGAGCGAAATAACATTCAGTACTTC. Translation: CSARERNNIQYF.

This clonotype was recorded at least ten times. V gene TRBV3-1 combines with J gene TRBJ2-1; D possibly corresponds to TRBD1 (6 bases). Germline V CDR1 and CDR2: LGHDT, YNNKEL (reference sequence). This CDR3 is built from 15 residues. Trimming took 8 bases from V and 1 from J, leaving 15 bases between them. DNA of the CDR3: TGTGCCAGCTCAGGTCGAGACAGGTCCTACAATGAGCAGTTCTTC. This encodes CASSGRDRSYNEQFF.

The V gene is TRBV20-1, the J gene TRBJ2-1; D possibly corresponds to TRBD2 (5 bases). CDR1 DFQATT and CDR2 SNEGSKA come from the germline V gene (reference sequence). V was cut by 5 bases and J by 3 bases, with 11 bases left in between. CDR3 size: 13 residues. CDR3 protein: CSALPGSYNEQFF. In DNA, the CDR3 is TGCAGTGCTTTGCCGGGGAGCTACAATGAGCAGTTCTTC.

Worth noting for this clonotype: A read error is possible here, since a much larger clone lies one base away. The final CDR3 position lacks the conserved phenylalanine or tryptophan, pointing to a likely read error. The rearrangement links TRBV11-3 to TRBJ2-5; D not certain. Germline-derived CDR1 and CDR2 are SGHNT and YENEEA. Between the trimmed V and J ends, which lost 1 base and 6 bases, there was a span of 9 bases. The CDR3 has 13 amino acids. The CDR3 loop reads CASSLAESQTQYI. DNA for the CDR3: TGTGCCAGCAGCTTAGCAGAGAGTCAGACCCAGTACATC.

In its sample, this clonotype was seen many times. The CDR3 loop is CASSLVRHSSYNEQFF. The CDR3 coding sequence is TGTGCCAGCAGCTTAGTGCGCCACAGCTCCTACAATGAGCAGTTCTTC. This chain links TRBV7-3 with TRBJ2-1; no reliable D call. Trimming stripped 2 bases from V and 0 bases from J, with 11 bases between. Germline V lookup: CDR1 SGHTA, CDR2 FQGTGA. The CDR3 covers 16 residues.

In its sample, this clonotype was seen many times. The chain joins TRBV3-1 to TRBJ1-2; tentative D call: TRBD1 (5 bases). V was pared by 1 base and J by 4 bases, with 16 bases between. This CDR3 is built from 16 residues. Germline values: CDR1 LGHDT, CDR2 YNNKEL (reference sequence). DNA of the CDR3: TGTGCCAGCAGCCAAGGTACCAGGGAAACGGGCTATGGCTACACCTTC. Translating it yields CASSQGTRETGYGYTF.

This clonotype has ten or more counts. V usage is TRBV20-1 and J usage is TRBJ2-7, with 8 bases that match TRBD1. The CDR3 sequence is 14 residues long. Germline V gene sequence: CDR1 DFQATT, CDR2 SNEGSKA (reference sequence). Unmatched junction bases numbered 10, after V lost 6 bases and J lost 3 bases. The CDR3 sequence is CSALKTGADYEQYF. The CDR3 nucleotides are TGCAGTGCCCTTAAGACAGGGGCCGACTACGAGCAGTACTTC.

This clonotype occurred many times. The rearrangement joins TRBV28 to TRBJ2-4; 9 positions match TRBD1. The V and J ends lost 6 bases and 7 bases, in that order; junction bases with no gene match: 10. Germline values: CDR1 MDHEN, CDR2 SYDVKM. The CDR3 loop spans 15 amino acids. CDR3 residues: CASRLTGGMTNIQYF. CDR3 nucleotides: TGTGCCAGCAGGCTGACAGGGGGTATGACGAACATTCAGTACTTC.

This clonotype was seen a handful of times. J is TRBJ2-7 and V is TRBV27; unclear D gene. Trimming removed 5 bases at V and 6 bases at J, with 14 bases between. The CDR3 consists of 13 residues. Looked up from germline, CDR1 is MNHEY and CDR2 is SMNVEV (reference sequence). The CDR3 region is CASSPPRGLEQYF. The CDR3 DNA follows: TGTGCCAGCAGTCCCCCTCGCGGTCTCGAGCAGTACTTC.

Concerning this clonotype: A much larger clone sits a single nucleotide away, making a read error possible. The chain links TRBV5-1 to TRBJ2-3; D is uncertain. The CDR3 is made up of 15 amino acids. In germline, CDR1 is SGHRS, CDR2 YFSETQ. CDR3 residues: CASNLVAGRLDTQYF. CDR3 bases: TGCGCCAGCAACTTGGTGGCAGGTCGGTTGGATACGCAGTATTTT.

This clonotype has more than one count but fewer than ten. Given a much more abundant clone one base away, this may be a read error. The rearrangement links TRBV27 to TRBJ1-2; TRBD1 is a possible D gene (6 bases). Germline CDR1 and CDR2: MNHEY and SMNVEV (reference sequence). The CDR3 is made up of 13 amino acids. With 4 bases removed from V and 8 bases from J, the gap between germline ends came to 14 bases. The DNA of the CDR3 is TGTGCCAGCAGTTCAAAGGGGACAAAAGGCTACACCTTC. Its translation is CASSSKGTKGYTF.